This T cell receptor (beta chain) was sequenced during a study of chemoradiotherapy in HPV16-positive cancers. In the study overall: A couple of HPV16-positive patients' cells yielded candidate HPV-specific clones and common motifs. Broader study findings: Candidate HPV-specific clones and E7-related TCR motifs grew in tumor during treatment. HPV-responsive T-cell expansion during chemoradiotherapy was linked to improved recurrence-free survival in HPV16-positive patients.

Assay used: immunoSEQ multiplex PCR; TCRdb lists only in-frame clones, some missing. The data contain 2,000 to 2,500 clones, roughly 89% of them singletons. CDR1 and CDR2 from the germline V gene are SGHAT and FQDESV (reference sequence). V lost 0 bases and J 5 bases, leaving 10 bases between the germline ends. There are 14 residues in the CDR3. Turning to this clone: Its specificity is not known.

Over chemoradiotherapy, repertoires were sampled more than once. This TCR was recovered from a human donor with HPV-associated anogenital cancer. The material was tumor tissue, obtained from a patient who underwent chemoradiotherapy. The J gene is TRBJ1-2, the V gene TRBV11-1; D is uncertain. The CDR3 region is CASSLAPGSYGYTF. Written as DNA, the CDR3 is TGTGCCAGCAGCTTAGCGCCCGGGTCTTATGGCTACACCTTC. Full variable domain (remainder filled in from reference TRBV11-1 and TRBJ1-2): EAEVAQSPRYKITEKSQAVAFWCDPISGHATLYWYRQILGQGPELLVQFQDESVVDDSQLPKDRFSAERLKGVDSTLKIQPAELGDSAMYLCASSLAPGSYGYTFGSGTRLTVV.